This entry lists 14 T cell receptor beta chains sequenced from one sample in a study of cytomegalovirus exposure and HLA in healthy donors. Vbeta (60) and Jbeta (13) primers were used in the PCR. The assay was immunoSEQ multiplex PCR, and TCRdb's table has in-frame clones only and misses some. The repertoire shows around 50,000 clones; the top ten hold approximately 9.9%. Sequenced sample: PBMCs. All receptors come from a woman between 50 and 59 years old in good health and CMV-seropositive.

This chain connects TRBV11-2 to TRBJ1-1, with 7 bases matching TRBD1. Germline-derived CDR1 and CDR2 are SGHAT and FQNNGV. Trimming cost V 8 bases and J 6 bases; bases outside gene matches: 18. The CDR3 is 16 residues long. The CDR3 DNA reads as TGTGCCAGCGCCCACTTTCGGCGACAGGGAAGGTCTGAAGCTTTCTTT. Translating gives CASAHFRRQGRSEAFF. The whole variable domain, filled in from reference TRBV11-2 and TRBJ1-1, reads EAGVAQSPRYKIIEKRQSVAFWCNPISGHATLYWYQQILGQGPKLLIQFQNNGVVDDSQLPKDRFSAERLKGVDSTLKIQPAKLEDSAVYLCASAHFRRQGRSEAFFGQGTRLTVV.

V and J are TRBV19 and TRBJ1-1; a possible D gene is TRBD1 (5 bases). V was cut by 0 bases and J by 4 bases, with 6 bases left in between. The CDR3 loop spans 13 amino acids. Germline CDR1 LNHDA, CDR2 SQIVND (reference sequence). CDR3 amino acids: CASSIEGATEAFF. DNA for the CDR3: TGTGCCAGTAGTATAGAAGGGGCCACTGAAGCTTTCTTT.

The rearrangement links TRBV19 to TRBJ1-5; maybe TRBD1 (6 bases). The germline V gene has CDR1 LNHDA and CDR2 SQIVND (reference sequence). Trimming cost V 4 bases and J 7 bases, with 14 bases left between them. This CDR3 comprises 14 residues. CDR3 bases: TGTGCCAGTAGTAAAAACAGGGACGGGCAGCCCCAGCATTTT. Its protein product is CASSKNRDGQPQHF.

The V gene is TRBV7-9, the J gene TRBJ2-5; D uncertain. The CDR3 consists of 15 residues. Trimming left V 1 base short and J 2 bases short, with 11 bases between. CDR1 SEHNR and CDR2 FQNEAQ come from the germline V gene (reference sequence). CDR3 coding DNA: TGTGCCAGCAGCTTAGAATGGGCACCACAAGAGACCCAGTACTTC. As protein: CASSLEWAPQETQYF.

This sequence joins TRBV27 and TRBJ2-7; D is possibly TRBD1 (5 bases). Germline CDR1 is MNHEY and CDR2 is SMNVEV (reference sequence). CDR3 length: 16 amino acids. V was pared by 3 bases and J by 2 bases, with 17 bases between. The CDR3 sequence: CASSFGGAKQTYEQYF. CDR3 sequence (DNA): TGTGCCAGCAGTTTCGGTGGGGCGAAACAAACCTACGAGCAGTACTTC.

CDR3 protein: CASSRDISNQPQHF. Here the CDR3 DNA reads TGTGCCAGCAGTCGGGACATCAGCAATCAGCCCCAGCATTTT. The chain joins TRBV7-9 to TRBJ1-5; possibly TRBD1 for D (6 bases). V was shortened by 6 bases and J by 1 base, with 10 bases between the two germline ends. This CDR3 has 14 amino acids. Per germline, CDR1 SEHNR and CDR2 FQNEAQ (reference sequence).

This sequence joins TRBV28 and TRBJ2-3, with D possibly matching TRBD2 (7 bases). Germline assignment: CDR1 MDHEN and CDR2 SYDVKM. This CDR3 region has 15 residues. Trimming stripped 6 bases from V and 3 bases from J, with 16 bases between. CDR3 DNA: TGTGCCAGCAGGCTGGGGGGCGGGAGAACAGATACGCAGTATTTT. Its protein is CASRLGGGRTDTQYF.

The CDR3 loop is CASSQTVLGGELFF. CDR3 nucleotides: TGCGCCAGCAGTCAGACAGTTTTGGGCGGGGAGCTGTTTTTT. The chain is built from TRBV10-2 and TRBJ2-2; tentative D call: TRBD1 (5 bases). Germline V gene sequence: CDR1 WSHSY, CDR2 SAAADI. This CDR3 spans 14 amino acids. V was cut by 5 bases and J by 7 bases, with 14 bases left in between.

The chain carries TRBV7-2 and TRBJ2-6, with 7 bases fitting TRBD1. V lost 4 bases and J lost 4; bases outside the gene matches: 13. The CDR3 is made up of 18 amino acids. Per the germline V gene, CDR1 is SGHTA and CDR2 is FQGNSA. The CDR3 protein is CASSSKSVTGVGANVLTF. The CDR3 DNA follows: TGTGCCAGCAGCTCTAAATCGGTTACAGGGGTAGGGGCCAACGTCCTGACTTTC.

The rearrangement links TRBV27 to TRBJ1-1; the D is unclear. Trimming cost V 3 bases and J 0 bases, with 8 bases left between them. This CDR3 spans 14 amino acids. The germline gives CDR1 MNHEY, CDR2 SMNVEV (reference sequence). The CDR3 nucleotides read TGTGCCAGCAGTTTTGGAGGGTTGAACACTGAAGCTTTCTTT. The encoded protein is CASSFGGLNTEAFF.

Here the CDR3 reads CASSIQTGPQETQYF. As DNA, the CDR3 is TGTGCCAGCAGTATACAGACAGGGCCCCAAGAGACCCAGTACTTC. V gene TRBV28 combines with J gene TRBJ2-5; TRBD1 matches 7 bases. The CDR3 totals 15 residues. J was trimmed by 1 base and V by 5 bases; bases with no gene match: 7. The germline CDR1 and CDR2 sequences are MDHEN and SYDVKM.

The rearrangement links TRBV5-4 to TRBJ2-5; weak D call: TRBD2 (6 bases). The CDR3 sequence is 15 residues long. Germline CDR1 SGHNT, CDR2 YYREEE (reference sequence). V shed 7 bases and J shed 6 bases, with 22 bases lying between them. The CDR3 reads CASRKGGVGAKTQYF. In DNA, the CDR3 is TGTGCCAGCCGGAAGGGCGGGGTTGGGGCCAAGACCCAGTACTTC. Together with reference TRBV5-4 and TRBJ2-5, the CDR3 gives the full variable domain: ETGVTQSPTHLIKTRGQQVTLRCSSQSGHNTVSWYQQALGQGPQFIFQYYREEENGRGNFPPRFSGLQFPNYSSELNVNALELDDSALYLCASRKGGVGAKTQYFGPGTRLLVL.

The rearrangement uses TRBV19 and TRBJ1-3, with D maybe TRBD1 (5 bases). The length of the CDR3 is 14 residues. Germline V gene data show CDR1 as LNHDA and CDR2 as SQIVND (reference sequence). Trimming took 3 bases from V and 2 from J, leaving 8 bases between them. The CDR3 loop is CASSMGGTGNTIYF. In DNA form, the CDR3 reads TGTGCCAGTAGTATGGGGGGAACTGGAAACACCATATATTTT.

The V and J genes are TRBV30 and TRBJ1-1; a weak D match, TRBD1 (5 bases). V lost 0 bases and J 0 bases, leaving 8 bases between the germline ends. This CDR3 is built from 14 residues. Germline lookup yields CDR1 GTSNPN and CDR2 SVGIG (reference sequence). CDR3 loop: CAWSVDSMNTEAFF. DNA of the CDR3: TGTGCCTGGAGTGTTGACAGTATGAACACTGAAGCTTTCTTT.